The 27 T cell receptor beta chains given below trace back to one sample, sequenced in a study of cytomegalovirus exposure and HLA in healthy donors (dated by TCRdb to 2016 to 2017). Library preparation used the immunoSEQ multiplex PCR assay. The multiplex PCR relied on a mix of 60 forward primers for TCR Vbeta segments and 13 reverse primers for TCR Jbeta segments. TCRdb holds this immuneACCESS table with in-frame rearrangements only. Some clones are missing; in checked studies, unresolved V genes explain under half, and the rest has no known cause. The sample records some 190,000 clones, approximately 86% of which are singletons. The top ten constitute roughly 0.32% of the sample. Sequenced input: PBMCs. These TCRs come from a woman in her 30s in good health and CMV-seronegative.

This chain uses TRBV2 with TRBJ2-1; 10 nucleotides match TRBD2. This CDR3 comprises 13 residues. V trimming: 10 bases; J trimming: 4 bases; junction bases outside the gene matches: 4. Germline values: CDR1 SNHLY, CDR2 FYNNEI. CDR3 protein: CAIGTSEYNEQFF. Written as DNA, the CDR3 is TGTGCCATAGGGACTAGCGAATACAATGAGCAGTTCTTC. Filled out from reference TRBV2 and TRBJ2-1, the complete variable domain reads EPEVTQTPSHQVTQMGQEVILRCVPISNHLYFYWYRQILGQKVEFLVSFYNNEISEKSEIFDDQFSVERPDGSNFTLKIRSTKLEDSAMYFCAIGTSEYNEQFFGPGTRLTVL.

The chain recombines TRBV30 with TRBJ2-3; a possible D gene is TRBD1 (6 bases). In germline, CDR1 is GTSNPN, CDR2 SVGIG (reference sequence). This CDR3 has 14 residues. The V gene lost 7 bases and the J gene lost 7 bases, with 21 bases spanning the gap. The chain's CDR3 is CAFLGQRRSHTQYF. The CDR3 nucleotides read TGTGCCTTCCTCGGACAGCGCAGATCCCATACGCAGTATTTT.

CDR3 sequence (DNA): TGTGCCAGCAGCCTGGACACTGCTTCTGGAAACACCATATATTTT. Translated, it gives CASSLDTASGNTIYF. This chain joins TRBV6-1 and TRBJ1-3; D perhaps matches TRBD1 (5 bases). In germline, CDR1 is MNHNS, CDR2 SASEGT. V lost 6 bases and J lost 1, with 13 bases in between. This CDR3 is built from 15 residues.

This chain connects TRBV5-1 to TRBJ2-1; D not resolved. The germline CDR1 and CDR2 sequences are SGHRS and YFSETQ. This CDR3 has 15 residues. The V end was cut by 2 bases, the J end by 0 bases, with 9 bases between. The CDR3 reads CASSFPSHSYNEQFF. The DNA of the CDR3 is TGCGCCAGCAGCTTCCCCAGTCACTCCTACAATGAGCAGTTCTTC.

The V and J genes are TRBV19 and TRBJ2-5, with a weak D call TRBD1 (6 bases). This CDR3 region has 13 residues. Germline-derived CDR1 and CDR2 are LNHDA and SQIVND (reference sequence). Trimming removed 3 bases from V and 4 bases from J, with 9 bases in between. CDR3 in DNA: TGTGCCAGTAGTATGACAGGAATAGAGACCCAGTACTTC. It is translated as CASSMTGIETQYF.

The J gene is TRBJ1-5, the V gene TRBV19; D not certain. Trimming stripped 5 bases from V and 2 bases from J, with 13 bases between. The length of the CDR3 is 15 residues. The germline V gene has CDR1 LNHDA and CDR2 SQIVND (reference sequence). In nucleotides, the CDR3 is TGTGCCAGTAGTTCCACGCCGGTGGGCAATCAGCCCCAGCATTTT. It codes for CASSSTPVGNQPQHF.

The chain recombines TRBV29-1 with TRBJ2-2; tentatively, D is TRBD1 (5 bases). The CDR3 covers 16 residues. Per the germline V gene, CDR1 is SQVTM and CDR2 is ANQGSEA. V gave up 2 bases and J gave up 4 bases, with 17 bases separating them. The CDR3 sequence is CSVESRQGMGTGELFF. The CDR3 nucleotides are TGCAGCGTTGAAAGCCGGCAGGGTATGGGCACCGGGGAGCTGTTTTTT.

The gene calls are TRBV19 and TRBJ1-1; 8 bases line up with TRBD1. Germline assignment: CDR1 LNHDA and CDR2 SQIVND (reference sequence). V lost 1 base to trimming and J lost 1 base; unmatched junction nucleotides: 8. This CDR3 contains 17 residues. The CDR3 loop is CASSIVGTGFPNTEAFF. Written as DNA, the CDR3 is TGTGCCAGTAGTATAGTTGGGACAGGATTCCCGAACACTGAAGCTTTCTTT.

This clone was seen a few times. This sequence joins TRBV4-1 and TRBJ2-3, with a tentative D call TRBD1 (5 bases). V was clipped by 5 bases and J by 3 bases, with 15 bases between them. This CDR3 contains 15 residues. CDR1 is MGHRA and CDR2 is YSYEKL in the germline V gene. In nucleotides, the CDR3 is TGCGCCAGCAGCTCCATTGGGGCACGGACAGATACGCAGTATTTT. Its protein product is CASSSIGARTDTQYF.

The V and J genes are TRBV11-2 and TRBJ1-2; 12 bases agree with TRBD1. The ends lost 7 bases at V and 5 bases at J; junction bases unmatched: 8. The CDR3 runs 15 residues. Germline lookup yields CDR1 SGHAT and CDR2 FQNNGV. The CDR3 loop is CASNSGTGGKYGYTF. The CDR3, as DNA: TGTGCCAGCAACTCCGGGACAGGGGGCAAGTATGGCTACACCTTC.

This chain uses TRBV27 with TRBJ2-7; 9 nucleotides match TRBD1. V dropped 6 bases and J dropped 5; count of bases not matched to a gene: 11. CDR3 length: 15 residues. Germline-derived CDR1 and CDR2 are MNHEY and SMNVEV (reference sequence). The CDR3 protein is CASRQGANLINEQYF. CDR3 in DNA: TGTGCCAGCAGACAGGGGGCCAATTTGATCAACGAGCAGTACTTC.

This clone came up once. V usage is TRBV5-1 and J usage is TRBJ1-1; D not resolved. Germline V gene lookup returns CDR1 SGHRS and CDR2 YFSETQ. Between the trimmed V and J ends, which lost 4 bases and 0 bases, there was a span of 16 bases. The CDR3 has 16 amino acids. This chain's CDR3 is CASSLLPAGVNTEAFF. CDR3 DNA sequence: TGCGCCAGCAGCCTACTCCCGGCAGGCGTGAACACTGAAGCTTTCTTT.

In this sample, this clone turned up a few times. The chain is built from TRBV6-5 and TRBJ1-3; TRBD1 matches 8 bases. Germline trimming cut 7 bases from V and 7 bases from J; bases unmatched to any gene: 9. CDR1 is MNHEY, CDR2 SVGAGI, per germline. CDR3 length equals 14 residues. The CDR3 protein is CASTDRGIGNTIYF. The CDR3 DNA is TGTGCCAGCACAGACAGGGGTATAGGTAACACCATATATTTT.

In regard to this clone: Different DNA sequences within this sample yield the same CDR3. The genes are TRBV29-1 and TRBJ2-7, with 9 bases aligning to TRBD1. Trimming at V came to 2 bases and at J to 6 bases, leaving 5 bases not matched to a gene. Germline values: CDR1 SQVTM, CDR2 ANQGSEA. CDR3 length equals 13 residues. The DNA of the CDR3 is TGCAGCGTTGAACCGGGACAGGGCGCCGAGCAGTACTTC. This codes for CSVEPGQGAEQYF.

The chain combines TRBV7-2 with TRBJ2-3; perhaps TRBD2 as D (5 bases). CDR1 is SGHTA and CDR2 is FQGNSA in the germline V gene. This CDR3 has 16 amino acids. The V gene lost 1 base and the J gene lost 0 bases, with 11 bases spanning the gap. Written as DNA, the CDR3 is TGTGCCAGCAGCTTAGGGCTAGCAGCTAGCACAGATACGCAGTATTTT. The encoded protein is CASSLGLAASTDTQYF.

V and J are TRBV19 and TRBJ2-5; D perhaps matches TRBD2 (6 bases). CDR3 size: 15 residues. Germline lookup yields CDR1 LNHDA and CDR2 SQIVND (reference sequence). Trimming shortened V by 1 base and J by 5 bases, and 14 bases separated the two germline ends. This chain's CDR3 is CASSIGGPAGETQYF. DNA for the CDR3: TGTGCCAGTAGTATAGGGGGACCGGCGGGGGAGACCCAGTACTTC.

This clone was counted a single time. The CDR3 nucleotides are TGTGCCGCACGGGGTGGAGGTGAAGCTTTCTTT. Its translation is CAARGGGEAFF. The chain links TRBV19 to TRBJ1-1; D is unresolved. V was shortened by 11 bases and J by 7 bases, with 14 bases between the two germline ends. The V gene's germline CDR1 is LNHDA and CDR2 SQIVND (reference sequence). CDR3 length: 11 residues.

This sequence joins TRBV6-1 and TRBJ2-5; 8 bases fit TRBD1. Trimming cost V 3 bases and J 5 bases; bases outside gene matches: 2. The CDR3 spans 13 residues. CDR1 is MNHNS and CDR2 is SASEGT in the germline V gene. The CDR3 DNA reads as TGTGCCAGCAGTGACAGGGGGCAGGAGACCCAGTACTTC. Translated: CASSDRGQETQYF.

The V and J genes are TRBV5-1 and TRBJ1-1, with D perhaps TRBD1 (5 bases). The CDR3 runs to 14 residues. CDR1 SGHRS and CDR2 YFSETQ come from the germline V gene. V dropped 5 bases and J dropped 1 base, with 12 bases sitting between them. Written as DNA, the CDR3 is TGCGCCAGCAGTATGGGGCACCAGAACACTGAAGCTTTCTTT. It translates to CASSMGHQNTEAFF.

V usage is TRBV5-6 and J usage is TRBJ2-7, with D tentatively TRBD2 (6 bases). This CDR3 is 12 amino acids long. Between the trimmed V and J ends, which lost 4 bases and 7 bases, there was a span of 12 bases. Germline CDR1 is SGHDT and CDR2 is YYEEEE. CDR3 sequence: CASSGGGREQYF. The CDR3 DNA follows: TGTGCCAGCAGCGGCGGAGGGAGGGAGCAGTACTTC.

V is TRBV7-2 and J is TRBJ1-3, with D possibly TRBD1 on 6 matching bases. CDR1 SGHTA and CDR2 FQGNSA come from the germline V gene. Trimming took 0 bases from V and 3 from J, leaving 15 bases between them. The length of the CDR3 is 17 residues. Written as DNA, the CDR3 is TGTGCCAGCAGCTTAGCGGGGCCACAGGGAAGTGGAAACACCATATATTTT. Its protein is CASSLAGPQGSGNTIYF. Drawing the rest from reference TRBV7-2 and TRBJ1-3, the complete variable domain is GAGVSQSPSNKVTEKGKDVELRCDPISGHTALYWYRQSLGQGLEFLIYFQGNSAPDKSGLPSDRFSAERTGGSVSTLTIQRTQQEDSAVYLCASSLAGPQGSGNTIYFGEGSWLTVV.

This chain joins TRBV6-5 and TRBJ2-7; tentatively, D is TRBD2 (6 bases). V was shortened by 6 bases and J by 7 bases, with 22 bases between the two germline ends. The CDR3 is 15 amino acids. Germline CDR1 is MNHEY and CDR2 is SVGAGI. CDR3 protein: CASSRSGLNPPEQYF. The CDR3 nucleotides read TGTGCCAGCAGCCGCTCGGGACTGAATCCCCCTGAGCAGTACTTC.

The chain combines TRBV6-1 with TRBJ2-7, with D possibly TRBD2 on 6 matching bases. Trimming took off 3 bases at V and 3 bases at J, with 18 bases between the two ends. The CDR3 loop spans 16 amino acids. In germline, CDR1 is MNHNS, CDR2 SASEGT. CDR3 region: CASSDEWGLLGYEQYF. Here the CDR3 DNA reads TGTGCCAGCAGTGATGAATGGGGACTTCTCGGCTACGAGCAGTACTTC.

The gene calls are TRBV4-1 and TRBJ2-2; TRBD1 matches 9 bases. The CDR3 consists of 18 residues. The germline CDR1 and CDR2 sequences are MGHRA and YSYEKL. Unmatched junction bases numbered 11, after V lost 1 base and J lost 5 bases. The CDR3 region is CASSQGLGSGTGTGELFF. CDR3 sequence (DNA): TGCGCCAGCAGCCAAGGATTAGGGAGCGGGACAGGGACCGGGGAGCTGTTTTTT.

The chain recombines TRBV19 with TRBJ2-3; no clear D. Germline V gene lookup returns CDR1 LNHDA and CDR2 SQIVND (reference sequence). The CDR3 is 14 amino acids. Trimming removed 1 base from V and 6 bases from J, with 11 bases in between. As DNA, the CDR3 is TGTGCCAGTAGTATAGGGGCCAGGCCGGATACGCAGTATTTT. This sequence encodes CASSIGARPDTQYF.

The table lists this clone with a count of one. This chain's CDR3 is CAWELGRAYTGELFF. The CDR3 region has the DNA TGTGCCTGGGAGCTTGGGCGGGCCTACACCGGGGAGCTGTTTTTT. This chain connects TRBV30 to TRBJ2-2, with a possible D match to TRBD2 (5 bases). The CDR3 length is 15 residues. V lost 5 bases, J lost 3 bases, and 16 bases lay in between. CDR1 and CDR2 from the germline V gene are GTSNPN and SVGIG (reference sequence).

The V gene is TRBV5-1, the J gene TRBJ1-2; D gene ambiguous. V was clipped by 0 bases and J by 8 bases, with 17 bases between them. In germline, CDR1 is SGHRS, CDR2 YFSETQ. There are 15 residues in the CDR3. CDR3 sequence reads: CASSLVVSGRVGYTF. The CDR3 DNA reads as TGCGCCAGCAGCTTGGTCGTATCGGGGAGGGTCGGCTACACCTTC.